This is a list of T cell receptor beta chains from one sample in a study of post-analysis software for immune sequencing data. TCRdb re-analysed the PCR reads in MiXCR, keeping a single row per CDR3 protein. The data contain under 900,000 distinct CDR3 sequences, roughly 58% of them singletons. The sequencing sample was made of blood. These receptors all stem from a girl under 18 with multiple sclerosis. The CDR3 runs from the conserved cysteine through the conserved F or W. A D gene is named only where the DNA matches it firmly. Where a row states a size, it is once, few, many or the class of an expanded clone; other rows omit it.

D: TRBD1; J: TRBJ1-2; V: TRBV11-1; size: NA; CDR3: CASSSPRDRLGYGYTF; DNA: TGTGCCAGCAGCTCACCCCGGGACAGACTCGGCTATGGCTACACCTTC
D: NA; J: TRBJ2-7; V: TRBV5-1; size: NA; CDR3: CASSLEAGAPHEQYF; DNA: TGCGCCAGCAGCTTGGAAGCCGGAGCGCCCCACGAGCAGTACTTC
D: NA; J: TRBJ2-5; V: TRBV6-5; size: NA; CDR3: CASSYSVINPETQYF; DNA: TGTGCCAGCAGTTACTCGGTTATCAATCCCGAGACCCAGTACTTC
D: TRBD1; J: TRBJ1-5; V: TRBV7-9; size: few; CDR3: CASSLGPGQGLQPQHF; DNA: TGTGCCAGCAGCTTAGGTCCTGGACAGGGACTTCAGCCCCAGCATTTT
D: NA; J: TRBJ2-1; V: TRBV20-1; size: NA; CDR3: CSARDLTGNEQFF; DNA: TGCAGTGCTAGAGATCTGACAGGCAATGAGCAGTTCTTC
D: TRBD1; J: TRBJ2-7; V: TRBV5-1; size: NA; CDR3: CASGTTGDSYEQYF; DNA: TGCGCCAGCGGAACCACAGGGGATTCCTACGAGCAGTACTTC
D: NA; J: TRBJ1-2; V: TRBV28; size: few; CDR3: CASSGSGYRYTF; DNA: TGTGCCAGCTCGGGCTCGGGCTATCGCTACACCTTC
D: NA; J: TRBJ2-5; V: TRBV7-6; size: NA; CDR3: CASSLAFQGVGEQYF; DNA: TGTGCCAGCAGCTTAGCCTTCCAGGGTGTGGGGGAGCAGTACTTC
D: NA; J: TRBJ2-7; V: TRBV29-1; size: NA; CDR3: CSVGRYEQYF; DNA: TGCAGCGTTGGACGATACGAGCAGTACTTC
D: TRBD1; J: TRBJ1-2; V: TRBV5-5; size: once; CDR3: CASSADRGRLDYTF; DNA: TGTGCCAGCAGCGCCGACAGGGGGCGCTTGGACTACACCTTC
D: NA; J: TRBJ2-3; V: TRBV12-3/TRBV12-4; size: many; CDR3: CASSLYPGADTQYF; DNA: TGTGCCAGCAGTTTATACCCAGGGGCAGATACGCAGTATTTT
D: NA; J: TRBJ2-7; V: TRBV6-5; size: NA; CDR3: CASSYSNGYNEQYF; DNA: TGTGCCAGCAGTTACTCGAATGGGTACAATGAGCAGTACTTC
D: TRBD2; J: TRBJ2-1; V: TRBV12-3/TRBV12-4; size: NA; CDR3: CASSLRLAGGLSNEQFF; DNA: TGTGCCAGCAGTTTGAGGCTAGCGGGAGGGTTGAGTAATGAGCAGTTCTTC
D: NA; J: TRBJ2-1; V: TRBV15; size: NA; CDR3: CATSRGSLVSSYNEQFF; DNA: TGTGCCACCAGCAGAGGTAGCTTGGTAAGCTCCTACAATGAGCAGTTCTTC
D: NA; J: TRBJ2-1; V: TRBV15; size: many; CDR3: CATSRGQEGHNEQFF; DNA: TGTGCCACCAGCAGAGGACAGGAGGGACACAATGAGCAGTTCTTC
D: NA; J: TRBJ1-2; V: TRBV18; size: NA; CDR3: CASSPKQTVANYGYTF; DNA: TGTGCCAGCTCACCAAAACAGACCGTAGCTAACTATGGCTACACCTTC
D: NA; J: TRBJ2-4; V: TRBV30; size: NA; CDR3: CAWAEVANIQYF; DNA: TGTGCCTGGGCAGAGGTTGCAAACATTCAGTACTTC
D: NA; J: TRBJ2-7; V: TRBV6-5; size: NA; CDR3: CASSYLPGYEQYF; DNA: TGTGCCAGCAGTTACCTGCCCGGCTACGAGCAGTACTTC
D: NA; J: TRBJ1-4; V: TRBV9; size: NA; CDR3: CASSVDLFATNEKLFF; DNA: TGTGCCAGCAGCGTGGACCTATTTGCAACTAATGAAAAACTGTTTTTT
D: NA; J: TRBJ2-3; V: TRBV12-3/TRBV12-4; size: NA; CDR3: CASNTGTMFPDTQYF; DNA: TGTGCCAGCAACACAGGGACGATGTTCCCAGATACGCAGTATTTT
D: NA; J: TRBJ1-2; V: TRBV20-1; size: NA; CDR3: CSAPLDGNYGYTF; DNA: TGCAGTGCTCCCTTAGACGGAAACTATGGCTACACCTTC
D: TRBD2; J: TRBJ2-7; V: TRBV2; size: once; CDR3: CASLTGLAFSYEQYF; DNA: TGTGCCAGTCTGACGGGACTAGCTTTCTCCTACGAGCAGTACTTC
D: TRBD1; J: TRBJ2-6; V: TRBV9; size: NA; CDR3: CASSSRTGGPTGANVLTF; DNA: TGTGCCAGCAGCTCCCGGACAGGGGGACCGACTGGGGCCAACGTCCTGACTTTC
D: NA; J: TRBJ2-7; V: TRBV20-1; size: NA; CDR3: CSAIGGPYEQYF; DNA: TGCAGTGCTATCGGCGGGCCCTACGAGCAGTACTTC
D: NA; J: TRBJ1-1; V: TRBV29-1; size: NA; CDR3: CSVEDRPYTEAFF; DNA: TGCAGCGTTGAAGACAGGCCCTACACTGAAGCTTTCTTT
D: NA; J: TRBJ1-2; V: TRBV18; size: few; CDR3: CASSPAVALKGYTF; DNA: TGTGCCAGCTCACCAGCGGTCGCCCTCAAGGGCTACACCTTC
D: NA; J: TRBJ2-5; V: TRBV7-6; size: few; CDR3: CASSVNPQETQYF; DNA: TGTGCCAGCAGCGTTAACCCCCAAGAGACCCAGTACTTC
D: TRBD1; J: TRBJ2-7; V: TRBV7-2; size: NA; CDR3: CASSLPGQGAWYEQYF; DNA: TGTGCCAGCAGCTTACCTGGACAGGGGGCCTGGTACGAGCAGTACTTC
D: NA; J: TRBJ2-1; V: TRBV7-2; size: few; CDR3: CASIITQAVSSYNEQFF; DNA: TGTGCCAGCATCATAACCCAAGCCGTGAGCTCCTACAATGAGCAGTTCTTC